These 30 T cell receptor beta chains came from one sample sequenced in a study of cytomegalovirus exposure and HLA in healthy donors. The PCR ran on 60 Vbeta and 13 Jbeta primers. The repertoire was sequenced with immunoSEQ multiplex PCR; TCRdb's copy has only in-frame clones and lacks some. In the table there are more than 85,000 clones, roughly 70% of which are singletons. The specimen was PBMCs. These receptors all stem from a man aged 40-49 years in good health and CMV-seronegative.

The chain has TRBV19 and TRBJ2-7; D gene unclear. The CDR3 spans 12 residues. V lost 1 base, J lost 6 bases, and 7 bases lay in between. CDR1 is LNHDA and CDR2 is SQIVND in the germline V gene (reference sequence). The CDR3 DNA is TGTGCCAGTAGTATAGGACACTCCGAGCAGTACTTC. Amino acid sequence: CASSIGHSEQYF.

About this clone: Other DNA sequences in the same sample also yield this CDR3. The chain joins TRBV7-2 to TRBJ1-5; D unresolved. Germline-derived CDR1 and CDR2 are SGHTA and FQGNSA. V gave up 2 bases and J gave up 0 bases, with 5 bases separating them. This CDR3 region has 14 residues. CDR3 amino acids: CASSLTVSNQPQHF. For the CDR3, the DNA is TGTGCCAGCAGCTTAACGGTTAGCAATCAGCCCCAGCATTTT.

This chain joins TRBV6-1 and TRBJ2-7; TRBD2 matches at 7 bases. With V trimmed by 6 bases and J by 3 bases, 11 bases remained unmatched. CDR1 and CDR2 from the germline V gene are MNHNS and SASEGT. This CDR3 has 15 residues. CDR3 loop: CASSETTSPVYEQYF. As DNA, the CDR3 is TGTGCCAGCAGCGAGACGACTAGCCCCGTCTACGAGCAGTACTTC.

The V call is TRBV5-1, the J call TRBJ2-2; 7 nucleotides line up with TRBD1. Germline V gene data show CDR1 as SGHRS and CDR2 as YFSETQ. The junction had 2 bases not matched to a gene; V was cut back by 7 bases and J by 2 bases. This CDR3 is 13 amino acids long. CDR3 residues: CASQGENTGELFF. The CDR3 region has the DNA TGCGCCAGCCAGGGGGAAAACACCGGGGAGCTGTTTTTT.

The CDR3 DNA sequence: TGTGCCAGCAGTTACTCAGCGGGAGGGCTCTACAATGAGCAGTTCTTC. It specifies CASSYSAGGLYNEQFF. The V and J genes are TRBV6-6 and TRBJ2-1; 10 bases are shared with TRBD2. Germline V gene data show CDR1 as MNHNY and CDR2 as SVGAGI (reference sequence). J gave up 3 bases and V 0 bases, and 2 bases lay outside the gene matches. The CDR3 length is 16 residues.

The CDR3 coding sequence is TGCAGAATACCCAGGGGGTCGAGTAATAATTCACCCCTCCACTTT. Translation gives CRIPRGSSNNSPLHF. This chain uses TRBV29-1 with TRBJ1-6, with 7 bases that match TRBD1. CDR1 and CDR2 (germline): SQVTM, ANQGSEA. The CDR3 has 15 residues.

The rearrangement links TRBV10-1 to TRBJ2-3, with D possibly TRBD2 on 6 matching bases. Germline CDR1 is WNHNN and CDR2 is SYGVQD (reference sequence). V gave up 0 bases and J gave up 2 bases, with 9 bases separating them. CDR3 length: 15 amino acids. As DNA, the CDR3 is TGCGCCAGCAGTGAGTCGGCGGGGTACACAGATACGCAGTATTTT. This sequence encodes CASSESAGYTDTQYF.

This chain joins TRBV5-6 and TRBJ2-1; 11 bases map to TRBD2. Germline V gene lookup returns CDR1 SGHDT and CDR2 YYEEEE. The length of the CDR3 is 16 residues. The junction had 9 bases not matched to a gene; V was cut back by 3 bases and J by 7 bases. The CDR3 loop reads CASSSGLAGVSNEQFF. CDR3 DNA: TGTGCCAGCAGCTCCGGACTAGCGGGCGTGTCAAATGAGCAGTTCTTC. Full variable domain (remainder filled in from reference TRBV5-6 and TRBJ2-1): DAGVTQSPTHLIKTRGQQVTLRCSPKSGHDTVSWYQQALGQGPQFIFQYYEEEERQRGNFPDRFSGHQFPNYSSELNVNALLLGDSALYLCASSSGLAGVSNEQFFGPGTRLTVL.

In regard to this clone: A read error may account for a junction end that differs from germline. V is TRBV7-7 and J is TRBJ2-5; TRBD1 is a possible D gene (6 bases). The CDR3 is 15 amino acids. Germline assignment: CDR1 SSHAT and CDR2 FNYEAQ (reference sequence). The CDR3 loop is CASSVLQGIGETQYF. DNA for the CDR3: TGTGCTAGCAGCGTTCTCCAGGGGATCGGAGAGACCCAGTACTTC.

This clone came up a few times. The CDR3 spells CASSQSWAAAYEQYF. The DNA for the CDR3 is TGCGCCAGCAGCCAATCATGGGCAGCGGCCTACGAGCAGTACTTC. The chain combines TRBV4-1 with TRBJ2-7, with D tentatively TRBD2 (5 bases). Trimming shortened V by 2 bases and J by 2 bases, and 13 bases separated the two germline ends. The CDR3 is made up of 15 amino acids. From germline, CDR1 is MGHRA and CDR2 YSYEKL.

J is TRBJ2-1 and V is TRBV28; the D gene is possibly TRBD2 (7 bases). The CDR3 consists of 11 residues. V lost 9 bases, J lost 14 bases, and 17 bases lay in between. The V gene's germline CDR1 is MDHEN and CDR2 SYDVKM. CDR3 DNA sequence: TGTGCCAGTTCGACCGGGGGGCGAGAGTTCTTC. Protein product: CASSTGGREFF.

The J gene is TRBJ2-5, the V gene TRBV27; D is perhaps TRBD2 (6 bases). The tail of the sequence fits TRBJ2-7 better, so the J call may be wrong. Germline CDR1 MNHEY, CDR2 SMNVEV (reference sequence). The CDR3 totals 12 residues. Here the CDR3 reads CASSLAGNEQYF. CDR3 nucleotide sequence: TGTGCCAGCAGTTTGGCGGGAAACGAGCAGTACTTC.

The chain couples TRBV11-2 to TRBJ2-4; D is possibly TRBD1 (6 bases). The germline V and J ends were trimmed by 5 bases and 0 bases, with 11 bases remaining between them. Germline lookup yields CDR1 SGHAT and CDR2 FQNNGV. The CDR3 length is 15 residues. CDR3 DNA sequence: TGTGCCAGCAGCCCAGGGGCGGGAGCCAAAAACATTCAGTACTTC. Amino acid sequence: CASSPGAGAKNIQYF. Variable domain in full (rest from reference TRBV11-2 and TRBJ2-4): EAGVAQSPRYKIIEKRQSVAFWCNPISGHATLYWYQQILGQGPKLLIQFQNNGVVDDSQLPKDRFSAERLKGVDSTLKIQPAKLEDSAVYLCASSPGAGAKNIQYFGAGTRLSVL.

This clone was counted only a few times. The chain employs TRBV4-3 and TRBJ2-5; the D gene is possibly TRBD1 (6 bases). Germline V gives CDR1 LGHNA, CDR2 YSLEER. The length of the CDR3 is 14 residues. Trimming took off 0 bases at V and 5 bases at J, with 10 bases between the two ends. CDR3 in DNA: TGCGCCAGCAGCCAAGACAGGGGCGGTGAGACCCAGTACTTC. Its protein is CASSQDRGGETQYF.

This chain links TRBV4-1 with TRBJ2-5; D call uncertain. The J call may be wrong; the DNA end is better matched by TRBJ2-7. Germline V CDR1 and CDR2: MGHRA, YSYEKL. The CDR3 contains 13 residues. In nucleotides, the CDR3 is TGCGCCAGCAAACGGCCAGGAATAGACGAGCAGTACTTC. It encodes CASKRPGIDEQYF.

The genes are TRBV4-1 and TRBJ1-1; the match to TRBD1 covers 7 bases. The CDR3 length is 14 residues. Germline CDR1 MGHRA, CDR2 YSYEKL. The V and J ends lost 4 bases and 1 base, in that order; junction bases with no gene match: 3. As DNA, the CDR3 is TGCGCCAGCAGCCGTGGACAGGAGAACACTGAAGCTTTCTTT. Protein sequence: CASSRGQENTEAFF.

The chain combines TRBV6-6 with TRBJ1-1; TRBD1 is a possible D gene (5 bases). The CDR3 runs to 13 residues. V was trimmed by 5 bases and J by 1 base, leaving 8 bases between them. Per the germline V gene, CDR1 is MNHNY and CDR2 is SVGAGI (reference sequence). DNA of the CDR3: TGTGCCAGCAGTGCCGACAGGAACACTGAAGCTTTCTTT. It is translated as CASSADRNTEAFF.

V is TRBV25-1 and J is TRBJ2-7; a possible D gene is TRBD1 (7 bases). This CDR3 spans 15 amino acids. Germline lookup yields CDR1 MGHDK and CDR2 SYGVNS. Between the trimmed V and J ends, which lost 4 bases and 4 bases, there was a span of 17 bases. The CDR3 bases are TGTGCCAGCAGTGCCTTGGAGGGACAGCAATACGAGCAGTACTTC. It translates to CASSALEGQQYEQYF.

The chain has TRBV11-2 and TRBJ2-5; 7 bases agree with TRBD1. Germline V gene sequence: CDR1 SGHAT, CDR2 FQNNGV. CDR3 length: 15 amino acids. V dropped 1 base and J dropped 4; count of bases not matched to a gene: 6. CDR3 nucleotide sequence: TGTGCCAGCAGCTTAGTTCATTACAGGGGAGAGACCCAGTACTTC. Its protein is CASSLVHYRGETQYF.

The chain links TRBV5-1 to TRBJ2-6, with 9 bases identical to TRBD1. Germline CDR1 and CDR2: SGHRS and YFSETQ. CDR3 size: 19 residues. V trimming: 0 bases; J trimming: 2 bases; junction bases outside the gene matches: 9. CDR3 residues: CASSLEAGQGTAGANVLTF. CDR3 bases: TGCGCCAGCAGCTTGGAGGCGGGACAGGGTACTGCTGGGGCCAACGTCCTGACTTTC.

The chain links TRBV7-9 to TRBJ1-2; no definite D call. V lost 4 bases to trimming and J lost 2 bases, with 11 bases between them. The CDR3 runs 14 residues. The germline CDR1 and CDR2 sequences are SEHNR and FQNEAQ (reference sequence). The CDR3 DNA is TGTGCCAGCAGCTCATCCGGGTTAAACTATGGCTACACCTTC. This codes for CASSSSGLNYGYTF.

The chain joins TRBV4-1 to TRBJ1-1; 9 bases line up with TRBD1. This CDR3 region has 18 residues. With V trimmed by 4 bases and J by 0 bases, 12 bases remained unmatched. Per the germline V gene, CDR1 is MGHRA and CDR2 is YSYEKL. CDR3 region: CASSLGQGPITLNTEAFF. The CDR3 nucleotides are TGCGCCAGCAGCCTCGGACAGGGGCCTATAACCCTGAACACTGAAGCTTTCTTT.

The chain couples TRBV21-1 to TRBJ1-4; TRBD1 is the table's D call, not checked against the DNA. TRBV21-1 is classified as a pseudogene. The CDR3 consists of 13 residues. The CDR3 spells CANMGQGGEKLFF. The CDR3 DNA follows: TGTGCCAACATGGGACAGGGTGGAGAAAAACTGTTTTTT.

The chain has TRBV4-1 and TRBJ2-7; D is possibly TRBD1 (6 bases). The V gene's germline CDR1 is MGHRA and CDR2 YSYEKL. Deletions cut 1 base from V and 2 bases from J, with 12 bases between. The length of the CDR3 is 15 residues. CDR3 DNA sequence: TGCGCCAGCAGCCAAGGCACAGGGAAACCCTACGAGCAGTACTTC. Its protein is CASSQGTGKPYEQYF.

The gene calls are TRBV4-3 and TRBJ2-2, with D possibly TRBD2 on 7 matching bases. With 2 bases removed from V and 6 bases from J, the gap between germline ends came to 13 bases. Germline CDR1 is LGHNA and CDR2 is YSLEER. This CDR3 is built from 15 residues. CDR3 sequence reads: CASSQTRGAPGELFF. DNA of the CDR3: TGCGCCAGCAGCCAAACCCGGGGGGCCCCCGGGGAGCTGTTTTTT.

V and J are TRBV27 and TRBJ1-2; TRBD1 matches at 8 bases. CDR1 and CDR2 (germline): MNHEY, SMNVEV (reference sequence). The CDR3 length is 14 residues. Trimming took 0 bases from V and 10 from J; bases not matched to a gene: 7. CDR3 nucleotide sequence: TGTGCCAGCAGTTTATCCATGGGGACAGGTGACTACACCTTC. This sequence encodes CASSLSMGTGDYTF.

The chain has TRBV7-2 and TRBJ2-7, with TRBD1 as a possible D gene (6 bases). Germline loops: CDR1 SGHTA, CDR2 FQGNSA. There are 15 residues in the CDR3. V was trimmed by 0 bases and J by 3 bases, leaving 12 bases between them. CDR3 nucleotides: TGTGCCAGCAGCTTAGCGCCAGGGGTGTTCTACGAGCAGTACTTC. Translated, it gives CASSLAPGVFYEQYF. Full variable domain (missing parts from reference TRBV7-2 and TRBJ2-7): GAGVSQSPSNKVTEKGKDVELRCDPISGHTALYWYRQSLGQGLEFLIYFQGNSAPDKSGLPSDRFSAERTGGSVSTLTIQRTQQEDSAVYLCASSLAPGVFYEQYFGPGTRLTVT.

This clone occurred a few times. The gene calls are TRBV10-3 and TRBJ1-2; D is perhaps TRBD1 (5 bases). Germline V gene lookup returns CDR1 ENHRY and CDR2 SYGVKD. V was pared by 1 base and J by 3 bases, with 9 bases between. CDR3 size: 14 residues. Here the CDR3 reads CAISELAGYYGYTF. In nucleotides, the CDR3 is TGTGCCATCAGTGAGTTGGCAGGGTACTATGGCTACACCTTC.

The chain links TRBV7-2 to TRBJ1-1; TRBD1 matches at 7 bases. J was trimmed by 6 bases and V by 5 bases; bases with no gene match: 9. The CDR3 consists of 14 residues. Germline CDR1 SGHTA, CDR2 FQGNSA. In nucleotides, the CDR3 is TGTGCCAGCAGCCCCGACAGGGAGTGGTCTGAAGCTTTCTTT. It specifies CASSPDREWSEAFF.

J is TRBJ1-2 and V is TRBV5-1, with a tentative D call TRBD1 (6 bases). The length of the CDR3 is 14 residues. Trimming took off 4 bases at V and 1 base at J, with 11 bases between the two ends. CDR1 is SGHRS, CDR2 YFSETQ, per germline. The CDR3: CASSIGQNNYGYTF. The CDR3 DNA reads as TGCGCCAGCAGCATAGGACAGAATAACTATGGCTACACCTTC.